Following are 3 T cell receptor beta chains from one sample sequenced in a study of cytomegalovirus exposure and HLA in healthy donors. The PCR made use of 60 Vbeta and 13 Jbeta primers. Profiling relied on immunoSEQ multiplex PCR, and the TCRdb table lists in-frame clones only, not all of them. Here the sample spans roughly 180,000 clones, approximately 85% being singletons. The sample taken for sequencing was PBMCs. The source of these receptors is a man in his late teens or twenties in good health and CMV-seropositive.

There are a few counts of this clone. The genes are TRBV5-1 and TRBJ2-7; 8 positions agree with TRBD2. The germline V gene has CDR1 SGHRS and CDR2 YFSETQ. This CDR3 contains 14 residues. Trimming took 0 bases from V and 5 from J; bases not matched to a gene: 4. The CDR3 here is CASSLGLATDEQYF. DNA for the CDR3: TGCGCCAGCAGCTTGGGACTAGCGACAGACGAGCAGTACTTC. The full variable domain, with the rest looked up from reference TRBV5-1 and TRBJ2-7, is KAGVTQTPRYLIKTRGQQVTLSCSPISGHRSVSWYQQTPGQGLQFLFEYFSETQRNKGNFPGRFSGRQFSNSRSEMNVSTLELGDSALYLCASSLGLATDEQYFGPGTRLTVT.

The genes are TRBV5-4 and TRBJ2-5, with D unresolved. The length of the CDR3 is 15 residues. Trimming shortened V by 0 bases and J by 1 base, and 10 bases separated the two germline ends. The germline gives CDR1 SGHNT, CDR2 YYREEE (reference sequence). CDR3 region: CASSLALEFQETQYF. The CDR3 DNA is TGTGCCAGCAGCTTGGCGTTAGAGTTCCAAGAGACCCAGTACTTC.

The chain recombines TRBV19 with TRBJ1-2; 7 bases line up with TRBD1. With V trimmed by 6 bases and J by 4 bases, 8 bases remained unmatched. The CDR3 totals 14 residues. Germline V gene lookup returns CDR1 LNHDA and CDR2 SQIVND (reference sequence). The CDR3 reads CASRATEGAYGYTF. The CDR3 nucleotides are TGTGCCAGTAGGGCGACCGAGGGGGCCTATGGCTACACCTTC.